The 14 T cell receptor beta chains given below trace back to one sample, sequenced in a study of blood T cell repertoires in COVID-19 (dated by TCRdb to 2019 to 2021). Library method: the immunoSEQ multiplex PCR assay. TCRdb mirrors the immuneACCESS table, restricted to in-frame sequences. Some clones are absent from its copies; in checked studies, under half trace to an unresolved V gene, and the reason for the others is unknown. The sample has a few hundred thousand clones on record, 80% to 90% of them singletons. The biggest ten clones account for around 2.5% of the sample. The sample consisted of peripheral blood. All receptors come from a man in his forties who had recovered from COVID-19.

The chain couples TRBV2 to TRBJ1-1; TRBD1 might be the D (5 bases). V lost 3 bases and J lost 9, with 14 bases in between. The germline gives CDR1 SNHLY, CDR2 FYNNEI. The CDR3 loop spans 13 amino acids. The CDR3 bases are TGTGCCAGCAGTGACGAGGGAGGGGTCAAAGCTTTCTTT. It yields the protein CASSDEGGVKAFF.

As concerns this clone: This specimen includes other DNA sequences encoding the same CDR3. The gene calls are TRBV19 and TRBJ2-1, with TRBD2 as a possible D gene (6 bases). CDR3 size: 15 residues. The germline V gene has CDR1 LNHDA and CDR2 SQIVND (reference sequence). Trimming removed 5 bases from V and 0 bases from J, with 11 bases in between. The CDR3 sequence is CASSSGGSSYNEQFF. DNA for the CDR3: TGTGCCAGTAGTTCCGGGGGAAGCTCCTACAATGAGCAGTTCTTC. Drawing the rest from reference TRBV19 and TRBJ2-1, the complete variable domain is DGGITQSPKYLFRKEGQNVTLSCEQNLNHDAMYWYRQDPGQGLRLIYYSQIVNDFQKGDIAEGYSVSREKKESFPLTVTSAQKNPTAFYLCASSSGGSSYNEQFFGPGTRLTVL.

The rearrangement uses TRBV6-1 and TRBJ1-1; tentative D call: TRBD1 (5 bases). CDR1 MNHNS and CDR2 SASEGT come from the germline V gene. This CDR3 is 14 amino acids long. Trimming shortened V by 3 bases and J by 1 base, and 9 bases separated the two germline ends. CDR3 sequence: CASSEGLQNTEAFF. CDR3 coding DNA: TGTGCCAGCAGTGAGGGACTTCAGAACACTGAAGCTTTCTTT.

This clone was recorded once. The rearrangement links TRBV23-1 to TRBJ1-3, with 7 bases lining up with TRBD1. TRBV23-1 has ORF status, its function being uncertain. The CDR3 length is 15 residues. Trimming took 8 bases from V and 4 from J; bases not matched to a gene: 11. The CDR3 DNA reads TGCGCCAGCGAGGCAGGGGGATCGGTAGGAAACACCATATATTTT. Its protein product is CASEAGGSVGNTIYF.

This clone was counted ten times or more. One end of the junction does not line up with germline, which may come from a read error. The rearrangement uses TRBV6-1 and TRBJ1-1; D unclear. Germline CDR1 reads MNHNS; CDR2 reads SASEGT. This CDR3 comprises 14 residues. CDR3: CASSKAEANTEAFF. DNA for the CDR3: TGTGCCAGCAGTAAAGCGGAGGCGAACACTGAAGCTTTCTTT.

The rearrangement joins TRBV19 to TRBJ1-5, with 12 positions matching TRBD1. In germline, CDR1 is LNHDA, CDR2 SQIVND (reference sequence). This CDR3 has 16 amino acids. Trimming at V came to 1 base and at J to 4 bases, leaving 2 bases not matched to a gene. The CDR3 DNA is TGTGCCAGTAGTATAGGGGACAGGGGGCGGAATCAGCCCCAGCATTTT. Protein product: CASSIGDRGRNQPQHF.

The rearrangement links TRBV27 to TRBJ2-7; 7 bases are a match to TRBD1. Germline CDR1 and CDR2: MNHEY and SMNVEV (reference sequence). With 3 bases clipped from V and 5 bases from J, the junction kept 7 bases outside the gene matches. The CDR3 is 14 residues long. CDR3: CASSLSRDSNEQYF. In DNA form, the CDR3 reads TGTGCCAGCAGTTTGTCCCGGGACAGTAACGAGCAGTACTTC.

This chain joins TRBV5-1 and TRBJ2-1, with 7 positions matching TRBD2. CDR3 length equals 16 residues. CDR1 and CDR2 (germline): SGHRS, YFSETQ. Trimming at V came to 1 base and at J to 5 bases, leaving 9 bases not matched to a gene. The DNA for the CDR3 is TGCGCCAGCAGCTTGCTACTAGCGAACCTTCACAATGAGCAGTTCTTC. The encoded protein is CASSLLLANLHNEQFF.

This clone was found once. The rearrangement joins TRBV19 to TRBJ2-7, with TRBD1 matching 8 bases. In germline, CDR1 is LNHDA, CDR2 SQIVND (reference sequence). Trimming took 7 bases from V and 2 from J; bases not matched to a gene: 10. This CDR3 has 15 residues. The CDR3 protein is CASTLRGTGPYEQYF. CDR3 in DNA: TGTGCCAGTACCCTACGGGGGACAGGACCCTACGAGCAGTACTTC.

The chain is built from TRBV5-1 and TRBJ2-7; 8 nucleotides align to TRBD1. Trimming cost V 0 bases and J 3 bases; bases outside gene matches: 5. From germline, CDR1 is SGHRS and CDR2 YFSETQ. The CDR3 totals 15 residues. CDR3 in amino acids: CASSLGPGGFYEQYF. The CDR3 region has the DNA TGCGCCAGCAGCTTGGGGCCAGGGGGCTTCTACGAGCAGTACTTC.

This clone was picked up a small number of times. J is TRBJ1-6 and V is TRBV6-5; no definite D call. V was shortened by 6 bases and J by 0 bases, with 9 bases between the two germline ends. The CDR3 is made up of 15 amino acids. In germline, CDR1 is MNHEY, CDR2 SVGAGI. The CDR3 reads CASRLDNSYNSPLHF. CDR3 bases: TGTGCCAGCAGACTAGACAACTCCTATAATTCACCCCTCCACTTT.

The V call is TRBV7-2, the J call TRBJ2-7; 10 bases match TRBD2. Germline values: CDR1 SGHTA, CDR2 FQGNSA. The trim removed 7 bases at V and 4 bases at J, leaving 4 bases unmatched. This CDR3 has 13 residues. The CDR3 loop reads CASTVAGGYEQYF. The CDR3 coding sequence is TGTGCCAGCACCGTAGCGGGGGGATACGAGCAGTACTTC.

The rearrangement uses TRBV21-1 and TRBJ1-1; the table assigns TRBD1, which was not confirmed against the DNA. TRBV21-1 is shown as a pseudogene. The CDR3 spans 14 residues. For the CDR3, the DNA is TGTGCCAGCAGACCTGGGACAGGGGGCGCGGAAGCTTTCTTT. Protein: CASRPGTGGAEAFF.

This clone showed up just once. The genes are TRBV9 and TRBJ2-3; 8 bases are a match to TRBD2. Germline V CDR1 and CDR2: SGDLS, YYNGEE. The CDR3 totals 15 residues. V shed 1 base and J 4 bases; nucleotides not matched to a gene: 5. CDR3 sequence (DNA): TGTGCCAGCAGCGTATCTAGCGGGTTCGCAGATACGCAGTATTTT. Translated, it gives CASSVSSGFADTQYF.